These T cell receptor beta chains were read from a single sample in a study of T cell responses to AZD1222 COVID-19 vaccine. Sequencing was performed with immunoSEQ multiplex PCR; in TCRdb, only in-frame clones are kept and a portion is missing. This table holds 110,000 or so clones, 80% to 90% found once. Sequencing was performed on peripheral blood, taken on day 0 of AZD1222 vaccination. These receptors all come from an adult in good health. Both conserved end residues are part of each CDR3. The order of the fields is CDR3 protein, CDR3 DNA, J gene, V gene, D gene, clone size. D genes are given only for firm matches. Size tells how often a clone was seen (once, few, many) or the class of an expanded clone, and some rows leave it out.

cdr3_aa: CASSTGQLNQPQHF
cdr3_nt: TGCGCCAGCAGCACGGGACAGCTGAATCAGCCCCAGCATTTT
j_call: TRBJ1-5
v_call: TRBV5-1
d_call: TRBD1
clone_size: -

cdr3_aa: CASSLGRVGIGAKNIQYF
cdr3_nt: TGTGCCAGCAGCTTAGGCCGTGTGGGAATTGGAGCCAAAAACATTCAGTACTTC
j_call: TRBJ2-4
v_call: TRBV11-2
d_call: -
clone_size: few

cdr3_aa: CASSLGRGGLRNQPQHF
cdr3_nt: TGTGCCAGCAGTCTAGGGAGGGGAGGGCTACGGAATCAGCCCCAGCATTTT
j_call: TRBJ1-5
v_call: TRBV6-6
d_call: -
clone_size: -

cdr3_aa: CATSDLRDNEQFF
cdr3_nt: TGTGCCACCAGTGATCTCCGGGACAATGAGCAGTTCTTC
j_call: TRBJ2-1
v_call: TRBV24-1
d_call: -
clone_size: -

cdr3_aa: CASSDKREWATGELFF
cdr3_nt: TGCGCCAGCAGTGATAAGCGGGAATGGGCTACCGGGGAGCTGTTTTTT
j_call: TRBJ2-2
v_call: TRBV10-2
d_call: TRBD2
clone_size: -

cdr3_aa: CASSLSGRVLNEQFF
cdr3_nt: TGTGCCAGCAGCTTAAGCGGGAGGGTCCTCAATGAGCAGTTCTTC
j_call: TRBJ2-1
v_call: TRBV11-2
d_call: TRBD2
clone_size: -

cdr3_aa: CASSLGLGDPDTQYF
cdr3_nt: TGTGCCAGCAGCTTAGGGTTAGGAGACCCTGATACGCAGTATTTT
j_call: TRBJ2-3
v_call: TRBV7-3
d_call: -
clone_size: -

cdr3_aa: CASRAGGPYEQYF
cdr3_nt: TGTGCCAGCAGGGCGGGAGGGCCCTACGAGCAGTACTTC
j_call: TRBJ2-7
v_call: TRBV28
d_call: TRBD2
clone_size: -

cdr3_aa: CASSESVAGEQYF
cdr3_nt: TGTGCCAGCAGTGAAAGTGTTGCGGGAGAGCAGTACTTC
j_call: TRBJ2-7
v_call: TRBV2
d_call: -
clone_size: -

cdr3_aa: CASSRGGRGLETQYF
cdr3_nt: TGTGCCAGCAGCCGGGGGGGCAGGGGGTTAGAGACCCAGTACTTC
j_call: TRBJ2-5
v_call: TRBV6-5
d_call: -
clone_size: -

cdr3_aa: CASSLAQTVEAFF
cdr3_nt: TGTGCCAGCAGCTTGGCCCAGACAGTTGAAGCTTTCTTT
j_call: TRBJ1-1
v_call: TRBV5-4
d_call: -
clone_size: -

cdr3_aa: CATQGDGTDTQYF
cdr3_nt: TGTGCCACACAGGGAGATGGCACAGATACGCAGTATTTT
j_call: TRBJ2-3
v_call: TRBV10-3
d_call: -
clone_size: -

cdr3_aa: CASSLGTANTEAFF
cdr3_nt: TGTGCCAGCAGCTTAGGGACAGCGAACACTGAAGCTTTCTTT
j_call: TRBJ1-1
v_call: TRBV11-1
d_call: -
clone_size: -

cdr3_aa: CASSLQGQETQYF
cdr3_nt: TGCGCCAGCAGCTTGCAGGGGCAAGAGACCCAGTACTTC
j_call: TRBJ2-5
v_call: TRBV5-1
d_call: -
clone_size: -

cdr3_aa: CASSPTDMSSYNEQFF
cdr3_nt: TGTGCCAGCAGCCCCACGGACATGAGCTCCTACAATGAGCAGTTCTTC
j_call: TRBJ2-1
v_call: TRBV7-6
d_call: -
clone_size: -

cdr3_aa: CASTAQTANYGYTF
cdr3_nt: TGTGCCAGCACAGCCCAAACCGCTAACTATGGCTACACCTTC
j_call: TRBJ1-2
v_call: TRBV2
d_call: -
clone_size: -

cdr3_aa: CASSNPGTSGNTQYF
cdr3_nt: TGTGCCAGCAGCAACCCCGGGACTAGCGGGAATACGCAGTATTTT
j_call: TRBJ2-3
v_call: TRBV7-3
d_call: TRBD2
clone_size: -

cdr3_aa: CAIRRDTEAFF
cdr3_nt: TGTGCCATTCGTCGGGACACTGAAGCTTTCTTT
j_call: TRBJ1-1
v_call: TRBV10-3
d_call: -
clone_size: -

cdr3_aa: CASSSGQGAGPQHF
cdr3_nt: TGTGCCAGCAGCTCCGGTCAGGGGGCTGGGCCCCAGCATTTT
j_call: TRBJ1-5
v_call: TRBV7-9
d_call: TRBD1
clone_size: -

cdr3_aa: CASSQVPMGLAGAEQFF
cdr3_nt: TGTGCCAGCAGCCAAGTCCCGATGGGACTAGCGGGAGCTGAGCAGTTCTTC
j_call: TRBJ2-1
v_call: TRBV3-1/TRBV3-2
d_call: TRBD2
clone_size: -

cdr3_aa: CASKSTGAGGYTF
cdr3_nt: TGTGCCAGCAAATCCACGGGGGCGGGAGGCTACACCTTC
j_call: TRBJ1-2
v_call: TRBV6-1
d_call: -
clone_size: -

cdr3_aa: CASSESAGRVGGYTF
cdr3_nt: TGTGCCAGCAGTGAATCGGCAGGCAGGGTCGGAGGCTACACCTTC
j_call: TRBJ1-2
v_call: TRBV2
d_call: -
clone_size: -

cdr3_aa: CASSLYGNTIYF
cdr3_nt: TGTGCCAGCAGCCTCTACGGAAACACCATATATTTT
j_call: TRBJ1-3
v_call: TRBV3-1/TRBV3-2
d_call: -
clone_size: -

cdr3_aa: CAWSVGASAHEQYF
cdr3_nt: TGTGCCTGGAGTGTGGGGGCTAGCGCCCACGAGCAGTACTTC
j_call: TRBJ2-7
v_call: TRBV30
d_call: -
clone_size: -

cdr3_aa: CASSLGTSGRTDTQYF
cdr3_nt: TGTGCCAGCAGCCTTGGGACTAGCGGGAGGACAGATACGCAGTATTTT
j_call: TRBJ2-3
v_call: TRBV5-4
d_call: TRBD2
clone_size: -